Following are 18 T cell receptor beta chains from one sample sequenced in a study of T-cell memory formation after mild COVID-19. TCRdb fed the 5' RACE reads into MiXCR, producing one record per CDR3 protein. The repertoire holds around 440,000 distinct CDR3 sequences, with over 15% as singletons. Sequencing was performed on PBMCs or a T cell subset sorted from them (not recorded which). Every receptor here comes from an adult woman who had mild COVID-19 (a few samples of this study predate the infection). Cell type and time point are not known.

The gene calls are TRBV12-3 or TRBV12-4 and TRBJ2-1; maybe TRBD1 (6 bases). V gave up 3 bases and J gave up 4 bases, with 16 bases separating them. CDR3 length: 16 amino acids. Here the CDR3 DNA reads TGTGCCAGCAGTTTCCGGCCCCCAGGGGTGTACAATGAGCAGTTCTTC. Its translation is CASSFRPPGVYNEQFF.

The chain couples TRBV29-1 to TRBJ1-3; D not certain. Germline values: CDR1 SQVTM, CDR2 ANQGSEA. This CDR3 has 12 amino acids. V lost 6 bases to trimming and J lost 0 bases, with 6 bases between them. The CDR3 protein is CSVRTSGNTIYF. In nucleotides, the CDR3 is TGCAGCGTCAGGACCTCTGGAAACACCATATATTTT.

This clonotype was detected only a few times. The rearrangement joins TRBV7-9 to TRBJ2-1; TRBD1 matches 9 bases. Losses at the gene ends were 2 bases for V and 5 bases for J; bases not matched to a gene: 7. CDR1 and CDR2 (germline): SEHNR, FQNEAQ (reference sequence). The CDR3 contains 16 residues. The CDR3 DNA follows: TGTGCCAGCAGCTTACAGACAGGGGGACCCCACAATGAGCAGTTCTTC. This gives the protein CASSLQTGGPHNEQFF.

The CDR3 here is CASGSAGEGLAKNIQYF. The CDR3 nucleotides are TGTGCCAGCGGCTCGGCGGGAGAGGGGTTAGCCAAAAACATTCAGTACTTC. The genes are TRBV6-2 or TRBV6-3 and TRBJ2-4, with 7 positions matching TRBD2. The CDR3 covers 17 residues. Germline CDR1 is MNHEY and CDR2 is SVGEGT. The junction had 13 bases not matched to a gene; V was cut back by 8 bases and J by 0 bases.

There are a few counts of this clonotype. This chain links TRBV7-9 with TRBJ2-2; unclear D gene. V was clipped by 5 bases and J by 3 bases, with 7 bases between them. The CDR3 totals 13 residues. Germline CDR1 and CDR2: SEHNR and FQNEAQ (reference sequence). The CDR3 protein is CASSLSHTGELFF. As DNA, the CDR3 is TGTGCCAGCAGCCTATCCCACACCGGGGAGCTGTTTTTT.

The chain combines TRBV9 with TRBJ2-7; D is ambiguous. Germline-derived CDR1 and CDR2 are SGDLS and YYNGEE. V lost 3 bases and J lost 6, with 7 bases in between. The CDR3 runs 11 residues. The DNA for the CDR3 is TGTGCCAGCAGCGCGAGCAGCGAGCAGTACTTC. Translation gives CASSASSEQYF.

This clonotype appeared a few times. The V gene is TRBV7-8, the J gene TRBJ2-7, with 8 bases fitting TRBD1. Germline lookup yields CDR1 SGHVS and CDR2 FQNEAQ. The V and J ends lost 5 bases and 3 bases, in that order; junction bases with no gene match: 15. CDR3 length equals 17 residues. CDR3 in DNA: TGTGCCAGCAGCCCCCACCCCCGGACAGGGCGAGTCTACGAGCAGTACTTC. Its translation: CASSPHPRTGRVYEQYF.

This chain links TRBV7-9 with TRBJ2-2; D gene uncertain. The germline V gene encodes CDR1 SEHNR and CDR2 FQNEAQ (reference sequence). The V gene lost 5 bases and the J gene lost 7 bases, with 11 bases spanning the gap. This CDR3 has 13 residues. This chain's CDR3 is CASSEFGGGELFF. The DNA for the CDR3 is TGTGCCAGCAGCGAGTTCGGTGGCGGGGAGCTGTTTTTT. The variable domain in full, with the rest retrieved from reference TRBV7-9 and TRBJ2-2, is DTGVSQNPRHKITKRGQNVTFRCDPISEHNRLYWYRQTLGQGPEFLTYFQNEAQLEKSRLLSDRFSAERPKGSFSTLEIQRTEQGDSAMYLCASSEFGGGELFFGEGSRLTVL.

The chain has TRBV7-9 and TRBJ2-3, with D perhaps TRBD1 (6 bases). Trimming shortened V by 2 bases and J by 4 bases, and 16 bases separated the two germline ends. The V gene's germline CDR1 is SEHNR and CDR2 FQNEAQ (reference sequence). The CDR3 is 16 residues long. The CDR3 DNA reads TGTGCCAGCAGCTTAAGACAGGAGCGAGGGCCAGATACGCAGTATTTT. It translates to CASSLRQERGPDTQYF.

This clonotype has a handful of counts. The rearrangement joins TRBV6-5 to TRBJ1-5; no firm D call. Per the germline V gene, CDR1 is MNHEY and CDR2 is SVGAGI. The CDR3 runs to 14 residues. Deletions cut 0 bases from V and 0 bases from J, with 3 bases between. The CDR3 DNA sequence: TGTGCCAGCAGTTACTCGCCTAGCAATCAGCCCCAGCATTTT. The encoded protein is CASSYSPSNQPQHF.

This clonotype was observed many times. The chain is built from TRBV5-5 and TRBJ2-7; 8 bases agree with TRBD1. Unmatched junction bases numbered 4, after V lost 4 bases and J lost 1 base. This CDR3 has 14 residues. Looked up from germline, CDR1 is SGHKS and CDR2 is YYEKEE (reference sequence). The CDR3 DNA follows: TGTGCCAGCAGCACGGACAGGGATTCCTACGAGCAGTACTTC. It yields the protein CASSTDRDSYEQYF.

This sequence joins TRBV30 and TRBJ2-3, with D uncertain. Germline CDR1 reads GTSNPN; CDR2 reads SVGIG (reference sequence). V lost 0 bases and J lost 1, with 5 bases in between. The CDR3 loop spans 13 amino acids. The CDR3 bases are TGTGCCTGGAGTGTCGCGGGCACAGATACGCAGTATTTT. It encodes CAWSVAGTDTQYF.

V and J are TRBV30 and TRBJ1-1; 9 bases match TRBD1. V was pared by 5 bases and J by 1 base, with 8 bases of the junction left unmatched. Germline loops: CDR1 GTSNPN, CDR2 SVGIG (reference sequence). The CDR3 spans 15 residues. CDR3: CAWGAGTGRNTEAFF. CDR3 nucleotide sequence: TGTGCCTGGGGCGCCGGGACAGGGCGGAACACTGAAGCTTTCTTT. Full variable domain (remainder filled in from reference TRBV30 and TRBJ1-1): SQTIHQWPATLVQPVGSPLSLECTVEGTSNPNLYWYRQAAGRGLQLLFYSVGIGQISSEVPQNLSASRPQDRQFILSSKKLLLSDSGFYLCAWGAGTGRNTEAFFGQGTRLTVV.

The chain joins TRBV12-3 or TRBV12-4 to TRBJ2-1; no clear D. Trimming pared 3 bases from V and 4 bases from J, leaving 7 bases between. This CDR3 is built from 13 residues. CDR3 amino acids: CASSFLQYNEQFF. CDR3 DNA: TGTGCCAGCAGTTTTTTACAGTACAATGAGCAGTTCTTC.

This clonotype was seen many times. J is TRBJ2-1 and V is TRBV7-9, with 9 bases aligning to TRBD1. After removal of 6 bases from V and 7 bases from J, the junction contained 10 bases not matched to a gene. The CDR3 has 15 amino acids. The V gene's germline CDR1 is SEHNR and CDR2 FQNEAQ (reference sequence). The DNA of the CDR3 is TGTGCCAGCAGAATGGGACAGGGTAAAATGAATGAGCAGTTCTTC. It translates to CASRMGQGKMNEQFF.

This clonotype was detected ten times or more. CDR3 residues: CATSPRTPSSPLHF. CDR3 bases: TGTGCCACCAGTCCTCGGACTCCAAGTTCACCCCTCCACTTT. The chain is built from TRBV24-1 and TRBJ1-6, with D unresolved. Trimming pared 6 bases from V and 9 bases from J, leaving 14 bases between. CDR3 length: 14 amino acids. CDR1 and CDR2 from the germline V gene are KGHDR and SFDVKD.

This chain connects TRBV7-6 to TRBJ2-7; D is uncertain. The CDR3 consists of 13 residues. V was clipped by 5 bases and J by 3 bases, with 11 bases between them. Germline V CDR1 and CDR2: SGHVS, FNYEAQ. The CDR3 nucleotides are TGTGCCAGCAGCCCCGACCAGCTCTACGAGCAGTACTTC. Amino acids: CASSPDQLYEQYF.

This clonotype was detected only a few times. The chain recombines TRBV12-3 or TRBV12-4 with TRBJ2-5, with D perhaps being TRBD1 or TRBD2 (5 bases each). V shed 5 bases and J shed 5 bases, with 18 bases lying between them. The CDR3 length is 15 residues. For the CDR3, the DNA is TGTGCCAGCAGTGTGCCGGGGACCCCCTGGGAGACCCAGTACTTC. It translates to CASSVPGTPWETQYF.